The rows below give T cell receptor beta chains drawn from one sample of a study of T-cell memory formation after mild COVID-19. TCRdb used MiXCR to reprocess the 5' RACE reads, holding one entry per CDR3 protein. The sample consists of 250,000 to 350,000 distinct CDR3 sequences, roughly 21% of them appearing once. The sequencing sample was made of PBMCs or a T cell subset sorted from them (not recorded which). The receptor set was obtained from a man in his late teens or twenties who had mild COVID-19 (a few samples of this study predate the infection). Cell type and time point are not known. Each CDR3 is given with its conserved first and last residue. Fields, in order: J gene, D gene, clone size, V gene, CDR3 DNA, CDR3 protein. The D gene is left open where the match is weak. The size entry is marked missing in some rows and otherwise reads once, few, many or a size class.

>TRBJ2-7|NA|many|TRBV29-1
TGCAGCGTTGAGACCAGGGACCACTCCTACGAGCAGTACTTC
CSVETRDHSYEQYF
>TRBJ1-6|TRBD1|few|TRBV12-3/TRBV12-4
TGTGCCAGCAGTACTGGACAGGGCAATTCACCCCTCCACTTT
CASSTGQGNSPLHF
>TRBJ1-1|NA|few|TRBV4-1
TGCGCCAGCAGCCAGAAGGGTCCGGGGACTGAAGCTTTCTTT
CASSQKGPGTEAFF
>TRBJ2-6|NA|many|TRBV7-2
TGTGCCAGCAGCTTAGGTGGGGACTGGGAAACGGCCAACGTCCTGACTTTC
CASSLGGDWETANVLTF
>TRBJ1-3|TRBD1|NA|TRBV6-5
TGTGCCAGCAGCAAGGGACAGTTCTCTGGAAACACCATATATTTT
CASSKGQFSGNTIYF
>TRBJ1-1|NA|NA|TRBV18
TGTGCCAGCTCACCCAGCAGGGCCCTGAGCACTGAAGCTTTCTTT
CASSPSRALSTEAFF
>TRBJ2-3|NA|few|TRBV18
TGTGCCAGCTCACCACTCCGAGGGAACGGAGATACGCAGTATTTT
CASSPLRGNGDTQYF
>TRBJ2-1|TRBD2|few|TRBV11-2
TGTGCCAGCAGCTTAGAATCCCAGCGGGGGGGCGATGAGCAGTTCTTC
CASSLESQRGGDEQFF
>TRBJ2-3|NA|few|TRBV28
TGTGCCAGCGCCCGGCGTGCAGATACGCAGTATTTT
CASARRADTQYF
>TRBJ1-2|TRBD1|NA|TRBV6-1
TGTGCCAGCAGTGATGTTGGACAGGGGTTCTATGGCTACACCTTC
CASSDVGQGFYGYTF
>TRBJ1-1|NA|NA|TRBV27
TGTGCCAGCAGTTTATCACAGGCACGGAGGGAAGCTTTCTTT
CASSLSQARREAFF
>TRBJ1-5|NA|few|TRBV4-1
TGCGCCAGCAGCCCCCTAGACAGGAGGGAGCCCCAGCATTTT
CASSPLDRREPQHF
>TRBJ1-2|NA|NA|TRBV11-2
TGTGCCAGCAGCTTAGAAGTGACGTCCGTCTATGGCTACACCTTC
CASSLEVTSVYGYTF
>TRBJ2-3|TRBD2|few|TRBV7-9
TGTGCCAGCAGCCTCTGGGCGGGGGGTCCTACCAGCACAGATACGCAGTATTTT
CASSLWAGGPTSTDTQYF
>TRBJ2-1|NA|few|TRBV5-1
TGCGCCAGCAGCTCGCAGGGGGGCGTCTACAATGAGCAGTTCTTC
CASSSQGGVYNEQFF
>TRBJ1-5|TRBD1|few|TRBV5-1
TGCGCCAGCAGCTGGACAGGGGCCAGCAATCAGCCCCAGCATTTT
CASSWTGASNQPQHF
>TRBJ2-2|NA|few|TRBV27
TGTGCCAGCAGTTTAGGACGGGGCCCCGGGGAGCTGTTTTTT
CASSLGRGPGELFF
>TRBJ2-2|NA|NA|TRBV5-6
TGTGCCAGCAGCGTAGGGTCTCGAAGGAACACCGGGGAGCTGTTTTTT
CASSVGSRRNTGELFF
>TRBJ1-5|TRBD1|NA|TRBV12-3/TRBV12-4
TGTGCCAGCAGGAACGACAGGGGGGGTCAGCCCCAGCATTTT
CASRNDRGGQPQHF
>TRBJ2-3|NA|NA|TRBV5-1
TGCGCCAGCAGCACCCTCCGTACAGATACGCAGTATTTT
CASSTLRTDTQYF
>TRBJ2-5|NA|NA|TRBV6-2/TRBV6-3
TGTGCCAGCAGATCGTTGTTGGGGACCCAGTACTTC
CASRSLLGTQYF
>TRBJ1-1|NA|few|TRBV12-3/TRBV12-4
TGTGCCAGCACCCTCCGCCCCCGGACGAAGCCAACTGAAGCTTTCTTT
CASTLRPRTKPTEAFF
>TRBJ1-2|NA|NA|TRBV4-1
TGCGCCAGCAGCCACGACAGCTACTATGGCTACACCTTC
CASSHDSYYGYTF
>TRBJ1-5|NA|few|TRBV27
TGTGCCAGCAGTTATCTGGCGGATAATCAGCCCCAGCATTTT
CASSYLADNQPQHF
>TRBJ2-7|NA|NA|TRBV7-9
TGTGCCAGCAGCCCTCGACAGGCCTACGAGCAGTACTTC
CASSPRQAYEQYF
>TRBJ2-1|NA|many|TRBV29-1
TGCAGCGCTGTGCGCTCCTACAATGAGCAGTTCTTC
CSAVRSYNEQFF
>TRBJ2-5|NA|NA|TRBV19
TGTGCCAGTAGTATAGGACAGCAAGAGACCCAGTACTTC
CASSIGQQETQYF
>TRBJ2-1|NA|few|TRBV7-9
TGTGCCACGGCCTTTCTCGATGAGCAGTTCTTC
CATAFLDEQFF
>TRBJ2-6|NA|few|TRBV29-1
TGCAGCGTGAGGACAGACCTTGTGGCCAACGTCCTGACTTTC
CSVRTDLVANVLTF
>TRBJ2-2|NA|many|TRBV6-5
TGTGCCAGCAGTTACTCTATCTTTTACACCGGGGAGCTGTTTTTT
CASSYSIFYTGELFF
>TRBJ1-2|NA|few|TRBV2
TGTGCCAGCAGGCCCGACGGGGGTAGCAACCTTAACTATGGCTACACCTTC
CASRPDGGSNLNYGYTF
>TRBJ2-3|NA|once|TRBV2
TGTGCCAGCAGTGACCGGTCGGATACGCAGTATTTT
CASSDRSDTQYF
>TRBJ1-1|TRBD1|NA|TRBV12-3/TRBV12-4
TGTGCCAGCAGTCGACAGGGCCTCGGGGTAGCTTTCTTT
CASSRQGLGVAFF
>TRBJ2-7|TRBD2|NA|TRBV4-3
TGCGCCAGCAGCCAAGAGGCGGGGGATTACGAGCAGTACTTC
CASSQEAGDYEQYF
>TRBJ2-3|NA|many|TRBV12-3/TRBV12-4
TGTGCCAGCAGTTTGTCAGGGACGGGCCTGGCGCAGTATTTT
CASSLSGTGLAQYF
>TRBJ1-5|TRBD1|few|TRBV6-6
TGTGCCAGCAGATTACAGGGGGCAAGCAATCAGCCCCAGCATTTT
CASRLQGASNQPQHF
>TRBJ2-3|TRBD2|many|TRBV4-3
TGCGCCAGCAGCCAAATCGTAGCGGGCTTCACAGATACGCAGTATTTT
CASSQIVAGFTDTQYF
>TRBJ1-1|NA|many|TRBV7-3
TGTGCCAGCAGCTTAGGGCGAGGGAACACTGAAGCTTTCTTT
CASSLGRGNTEAFF
>TRBJ1-6|NA|few|TRBV4-3
TGCGCCAGCAGCCAAGACCCTTTGAGGGGCTCACCCCTCCACTTT
CASSQDPLRGSPLHF
>TRBJ1-1|NA|NA|TRBV20-1
TGCAGTGGAAATTTTAACACTGAAGCTTTCTTT
CSGNFNTEAFF
>TRBJ1-6|NA|NA|TRBV24-1
TGTGCCACCAGTGATTCTTCAGACGGATCACCCCTCCACTTT
CATSDSSDGSPLHF
>TRBJ1-3|NA|NA|TRBV12-3/TRBV12-4
TGTGCCAGCAGCGTTGATGGAAACACCATATATTTT
CASSVDGNTIYF
>TRBJ1-4|NA|NA|TRBV7-2
TGTGCCAGCAGCCCACGAGTGTCTTGGGGGAAACTGTTTTTT
CASSPRVSWGKLFF
>TRBJ2-3|TRBD1|NA|TRBV30
TGTGCCTGGACGGACAGGGGAGATACGCAGTATTTT
CAWTDRGDTQYF
>TRBJ2-6|NA|many|TRBV7-2
TGTGCCAGCAGCCCTCTAGTATCTGGGGCCAACGTCCTGACTTTC
CASSPLVSGANVLTF
>TRBJ1-1|NA|few|TRBV30
TGTGCCTGGAGTACAGGGTCGGGCACTGAAGCTTTCTTT
CAWSTGSGTEAFF
>TRBJ1-5|NA|NA|TRBV5-1
TGCGCCAGCAGCCCGGACGGGGGTGATCAGCCCCAGCATTTT
CASSPDGGDQPQHF